These 22 T cell receptor beta chains were sequenced from one sample in a study of molecular identifiers for immune sequencing clone quantification. TCRdb re-called the PCR reads through MiXCR, storing one row per CDR3 protein. Among over 550,000 distinct CDR3 sequences listed, about 25% were seen once. The material sequenced was naive CD8+ T cells from blood, with Jurkat cell RNA spiked in. The subset here: FACS-sorted CD8+CD4-CCR7+CD45RA+ naive T cells. The receptors derive from a human donor in good health. Some libraries in this study had Jurkat cell RNA spiked in.

This clonotype was detected ten times or more. This chain links TRBV20-1 with TRBJ2-7; 7 nucleotides line up with TRBD2. With 4 bases clipped from V and 3 bases from J, the junction kept 12 bases outside the gene matches. This CDR3 is 15 amino acids long. The germline gives CDR1 DFQATT, CDR2 SNEGSKA (reference sequence). Written as DNA, the CDR3 is TGCAGTGCTACCGGTACTAGCGAGATAAACTACGAGCAGTACTTC. The encoded protein is CSATGTSEINYEQYF.

This clonotype has a count of ten or more. This chain uses TRBV20-1 with TRBJ2-4; D is possibly TRBD1 or TRBD2 (5 bases each). The V gene's germline CDR1 is DFQATT and CDR2 SNEGSKA (reference sequence). CDR3 length equals 13 residues. Deletions cut 4 bases from V and 5 bases from J, with 12 bases between. The CDR3, as DNA: TGCAGTGCTACCCCGAGGGGCCAAAACATTCAGTACTTC. Its protein is CSATPRGQNIQYF.

This clonotype appeared many times. V and J are TRBV7-9 and TRBJ1-1; 8 positions agree with TRBD1. The CDR3 sequence is 15 residues long. Per the germline V gene, CDR1 is SEHNR and CDR2 is FQNEAQ (reference sequence). V shed 4 bases, J shed 5 bases, and the junction held 9 bases outside the gene matches. Written as DNA, the CDR3 is TGTGCCAGCAGCTCATCAGGGGGCAGGCGAACTGAAGCTTTCTTT. Protein: CASSSSGGRRTEAFF. Full variable domain (outside the CDR3, taken from reference TRBV7-9 and TRBJ1-1): DTGVSQNPRHKITKRGQNVTFRCDPISEHNRLYWYRQTLGQGPEFLTYFQNEAQLEKSRLLSDRFSAERPKGSFSTLEIQRTEQGDSAMYLCASSSSGGRRTEAFFGQGTRLTVV.

Remarks on this clonotype: Just one base apart from a much larger clone, this may be a read error. Given the absence of the conserved phenylalanine or tryptophan at the CDR3 end, a read error is likely. The V call is TRBV12-3 or TRBV12-4, the J call TRBJ1-5, with no clear D. The V end was cut by 7 bases, the J end by 5 bases, with 9 bases between. The CDR3 loop spans 12 amino acids. The CDR3 sequence is CASTHSDQPQHL. The CDR3 coding sequence is TGTGCCAGCACCCACTCAGATCAGCCCCAGCATCTT.

This clonotype was detected many times. The CDR3, as DNA: TGTGCCAGTAGTATCTTGGGTCAGCCCCAGCATTTT. Residues: CASSILGQPQHF. The chain has TRBV19 and TRBJ1-5; no firm D call. This CDR3 spans 12 amino acids. V was shortened by 3 bases and J by 6 bases, with 6 bases between the two germline ends. CDR1 and CDR2 from the germline V gene are LNHDA and SQIVND (reference sequence).

V is TRBV7-9 and J is TRBJ2-3; D is possibly TRBD2 (6 bases). V was clipped by 5 bases and J by 1 base, with 16 bases between them. The CDR3 is made up of 16 amino acids. In germline, CDR1 is SEHNR, CDR2 FQNEAQ (reference sequence). The CDR3 DNA reads as TGTGCCAGCAGCCCCCGACCCGGGGAGGGCACAGATACGCAGTATTTT. Its translation: CASSPRPGEGTDTQYF. Full variable domain (remainder filled in from reference TRBV7-9 and TRBJ2-3): DTGVSQNPRHKITKRGQNVTFRCDPISEHNRLYWYRQTLGQGPEFLTYFQNEAQLEKSRLLSDRFSAERPKGSFSTLEIQRTEQGDSAMYLCASSPRPGEGTDTQYFGPGTRLTVL.

This clonotype showed up many times. This chain uses TRBV10-3 with TRBJ2-3; no reliable D call. Germline CDR1 is ENHRY and CDR2 is SYGVKD. Trimming removed 2 bases at V and 3 bases at J, with 12 bases between. There are 15 residues in the CDR3. Written as DNA, the CDR3 is TGTGCCATCAGTGAGGGCAATCTACAGACAGATACGCAGTATTTT. Protein: CAISEGNLQTDTQYF.

In its sample, this clonotype was seen a few times. The rearrangement joins TRBV28 to TRBJ2-1, with 7 bases lining up with TRBD2. Germline CDR1 reads MDHEN; CDR2 reads SYDVKM. Unmatched junction bases numbered 3, after V lost 4 bases and J lost 0 bases. This CDR3 has 15 amino acids. The chain's CDR3 is CASSSTSASYNEQFF. The DNA of the CDR3 is TGTGCCAGCAGTTCAACTAGCGCCTCCTACAATGAGCAGTTCTTC. The full variable domain, in which reference TRBV28 and TRBJ2-1 provide the parts outside the CDR3, is DVKVTQSSRYLVKRTGEKVFLECVQDMDHENMFWYRQDPGLGLRLIYFSYDVKMKEKGDIPEGYSVSREKKERFSLILESASTNQTSMYLCASSSTSASYNEQFFGPGTRLTVL.

CDR3 residues: CASSLAVTNNEQFF. The CDR3, as DNA: TGTGCCAGTAGCCTAGCGGTAACAAACAATGAGCAGTTCTTC. V gene TRBV19 combines with J gene TRBJ2-1; TRBD2 aligns across 7 bases. The V gene end was trimmed by 6 bases and the J gene end by 5 bases; junction bases not matched to a gene: 7. The CDR3 length is 14 residues. In germline, CDR1 is LNHDA, CDR2 SQIVND (reference sequence).

This clonotype was detected a few times. V gene TRBV11-2 combines with J gene TRBJ2-7, with a weak D call TRBD1 (5 bases). There are 14 residues in the CDR3. Trimming removed 1 base from V and 2 bases from J, with 9 bases in between. Germline assignment: CDR1 SGHAT and CDR2 FQNNGV. The CDR3 spells CASSLGTQAYEQYF. CDR3 sequence (DNA): TGTGCCAGCAGCTTAGGGACACAAGCCTACGAGCAGTACTTC.

Many counts were recorded for this clonotype. The V call is TRBV7-8, the J call TRBJ2-3, with D unresolved. With 0 bases removed from V and 4 bases from J, the gap between germline ends came to 8 bases. Per the germline V gene, CDR1 is SGHVS and CDR2 is FQNEAQ. The CDR3 has 14 residues. For the CDR3, the DNA is TGTGCCAGCAGCTTAGCGCCAGACCCAGATACGCAGTATTTT. Translating it yields CASSLAPDPDTQYF.

This clonotype was observed at least ten times. The J gene is TRBJ2-3, the V gene TRBV6-6; TRBD2 is a possible D gene (7 bases). The CDR3 spans 17 residues. V was trimmed by 5 bases and J by 2 bases, leaving 20 bases between them. Germline CDR1 MNHNY, CDR2 SVGAGI (reference sequence). The CDR3 loop is CASSPRGGAHTTDTQYF. CDR3 sequence (DNA): TGTGCCAGCAGTCCAAGGGGGGGGGCCCACACCACAGATACGCAGTATTTT.

This clonotype has ten or more counts. This chain joins TRBV29-1 and TRBJ1-2; D is undetermined. The CDR3 totals 11 residues. The germline V gene has CDR1 SQVTM and CDR2 ANQGSEA. Trimming took off 3 bases at V and 2 bases at J, with 4 bases between the two ends. The CDR3 bases are TGCAGCGTTGAGTCCAACTATGGCTACACCTTC. Translated: CSVESNYGYTF.

Details on this clonotype: A much bigger clone sits one base away, suggesting this may be a read error. The V gene is TRBV7-2, the J gene TRBJ2-1; 8 nucleotides agree with TRBD2. CDR1 and CDR2 from the germline V gene are SGHTA and FQGNSA. This CDR3 has 14 residues. CDR3 sequence (DNA): TGTGCCAGCAGCTTACTAGCGGGCAACAATGAGCAGTCCTTC. Its protein is CASSLLAGNNEQSF.

V is TRBV6-2 or TRBV6-3 and J is TRBJ2-6; TRBD2 is a possible D gene (6 bases). The germline V gene encodes CDR1 MNHEY and CDR2 SVGEGT. The CDR3 extends over 22 amino acids. Trimming pared 6 bases from V and 0 bases from J, leaving 30 bases between. The CDR3 nucleotides are TGTGCCAGCAGACCCGGGGGTAGCACCTCTTCCGGATTGTTCTCTGGGGCCAACGTCCTGACTTTC. Protein product: CASRPGGSTSSGLFSGANVLTF.

The CDR3 sequence: CASRVQGAGTEAFF. As DNA, the CDR3 is TGTGCCAGCAGGGTACAGGGGGCTGGAACTGAAGCTTTCTTT. The chain combines TRBV27 with TRBJ1-1, with TRBD1 identical over 9 bases. V trimming: 6 bases; J trimming: 5 bases; junction bases outside the gene matches: 7. The CDR3 sequence is 14 residues long. Germline V gene data show CDR1 as MNHEY and CDR2 as SMNVEV (reference sequence).

This clonotype was picked up one time. A read error may produce the germline difference seen at one junction end. The V and J genes are TRBV19 and TRBJ1-5, with 7 bases lining up with TRBD1. In germline, CDR1 is LNHDA, CDR2 SQIVND (reference sequence). The CDR3 runs to 16 residues. As DNA, the CDR3 is TGTGTCAGTAGTATAGGGAAGGGGGCCGGCAATCAGCCCCAGCATTTT. This translates into CVSSIGKGAGNQPQHF.

This sequence joins TRBV18 and TRBJ2-5, with TRBD1 identical over 10 bases. Trimming cost V 0 bases and J 5 bases; bases outside gene matches: 3. This CDR3 has 15 residues. Germline V gives CDR1 KGHSH, CDR2 LQKENI. DNA of the CDR3: TGTGCCAGCTCACCACCGGGACAGGGGACGGAGACCCAGTACTTC. Its protein product is CASSPPGQGTETQYF.

This clonotype was found many times. This chain joins TRBV7-2 and TRBJ2-3; 8 bases fit TRBD1. The CDR3 has 17 amino acids. Germline V gene sequence: CDR1 SGHTA, CDR2 FQGNSA. V dropped 1 base and J dropped 6; count of bases not matched to a gene: 12. The CDR3 DNA sequence: TGTGCCAGCAGCTTAGGGGCAGGGGGCGCCGTATCGGATACGCAGTATTTT. Its translation is CASSLGAGGAVSDTQYF.

The V gene is TRBV5-1, the J gene TRBJ1-3, with D possibly matching TRBD1 (6 bases). Deletions cut 5 bases from V and 0 bases from J, with 12 bases between. The CDR3 spans 15 residues. Germline CDR1 and CDR2: SGHRS and YFSETQ. In DNA, the CDR3 is TGCGCCAGCAGACCCGGACAGTACTCTGGAAACACCATATATTTT. Translation gives CASRPGQYSGNTIYF. The full variable domain, its missing parts supplied by reference TRBV5-1 and TRBJ1-3, is KAGVTQTPRYLIKTRGQQVTLSCSPISGHRSVSWYQQTPGQGLQFLFEYFSETQRNKGNFPGRFSGRQFSNSRSEMNVSTLELGDSALYLCASRPGQYSGNTIYFGEGSWLTVV.

The V call is TRBV20-1, the J call TRBJ2-7, with D possibly being TRBD1 (6 bases). Germline CDR1 reads DFQATT; CDR2 reads SNEGSKA (reference sequence). Between the trimmed V and J ends, which lost 4 bases and 3 bases, there was a span of 10 bases. CDR3 length: 12 amino acids. CDR3 coding DNA: TGCAGTGCTAAAGGGACACACTACGAGCAGTACTTC. This sequence encodes CSAKGTHYEQYF.

This clonotype was recorded at least ten times. The genes are TRBV27 and TRBJ1-2; the D gene is possibly TRBD1 (5 bases). The CDR3 runs 15 residues. V shed 5 bases and J shed 0 bases, with 13 bases lying between them. Germline assignment: CDR1 MNHEY and CDR2 SMNVEV (reference sequence). The CDR3: CASSPTVKANYGYTF. CDR3 nucleotide sequence: TGTGCCAGCAGTCCGACAGTTAAAGCTAACTATGGCTACACCTTC.